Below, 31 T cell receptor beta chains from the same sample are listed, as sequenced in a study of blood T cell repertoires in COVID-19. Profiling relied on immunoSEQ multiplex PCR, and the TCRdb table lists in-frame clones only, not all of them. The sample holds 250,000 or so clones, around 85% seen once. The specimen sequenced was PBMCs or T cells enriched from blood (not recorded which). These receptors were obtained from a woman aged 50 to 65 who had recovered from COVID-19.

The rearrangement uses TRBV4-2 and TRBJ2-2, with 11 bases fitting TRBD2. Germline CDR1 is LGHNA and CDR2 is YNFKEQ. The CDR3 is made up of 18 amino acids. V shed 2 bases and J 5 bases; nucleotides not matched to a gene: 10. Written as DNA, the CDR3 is TGTGCCAGCAGCCAACCTCTTAGCGGGAGGGCCCGAACCGGGGAGCTGTTTTTT. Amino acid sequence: CASSQPLSGRARTGELFF.

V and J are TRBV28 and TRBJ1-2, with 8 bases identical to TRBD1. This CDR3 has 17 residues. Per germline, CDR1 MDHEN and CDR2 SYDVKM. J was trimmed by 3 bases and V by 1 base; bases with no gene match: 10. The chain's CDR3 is CASSLLELQGAYYGYTF. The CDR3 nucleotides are TGTGCCAGCAGTTTATTAGAGTTGCAGGGGGCTTACTATGGCTACACCTTC.

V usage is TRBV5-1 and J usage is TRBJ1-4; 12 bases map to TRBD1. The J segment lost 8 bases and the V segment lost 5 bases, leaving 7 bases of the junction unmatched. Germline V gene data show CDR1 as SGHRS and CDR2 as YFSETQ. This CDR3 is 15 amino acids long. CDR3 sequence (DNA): TGCGCCAGCAGGTATACCGGGACAGGGGGCGAAAAACTGTTTTTT. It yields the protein CASRYTGTGGEKLFF.

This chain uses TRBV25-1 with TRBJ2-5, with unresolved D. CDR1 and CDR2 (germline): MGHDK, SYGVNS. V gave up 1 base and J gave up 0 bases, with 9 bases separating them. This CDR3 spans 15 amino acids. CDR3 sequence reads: CASSESRSHQETQYF. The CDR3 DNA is TGTGCCAGCAGTGAATCCCGCAGTCACCAAGAGACCCAGTACTTC.

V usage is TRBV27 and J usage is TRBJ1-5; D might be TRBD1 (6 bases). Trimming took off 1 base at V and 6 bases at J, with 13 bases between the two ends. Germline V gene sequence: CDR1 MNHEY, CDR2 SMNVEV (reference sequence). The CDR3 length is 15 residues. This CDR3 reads CASSLLGGSGQPQHF. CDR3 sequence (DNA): TGTGCCAGCAGTTTATTAGGGGGTTCCGGTCAGCCCCAGCATTTT.

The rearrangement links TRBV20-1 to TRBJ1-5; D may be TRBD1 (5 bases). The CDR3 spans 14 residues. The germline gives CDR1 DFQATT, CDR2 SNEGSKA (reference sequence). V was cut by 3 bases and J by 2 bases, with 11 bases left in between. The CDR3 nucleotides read TGCAGTGCTAGTGTGGGGCTCGGCAATCAGCCCCAGCATTTT. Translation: CSASVGLGNQPQHF.

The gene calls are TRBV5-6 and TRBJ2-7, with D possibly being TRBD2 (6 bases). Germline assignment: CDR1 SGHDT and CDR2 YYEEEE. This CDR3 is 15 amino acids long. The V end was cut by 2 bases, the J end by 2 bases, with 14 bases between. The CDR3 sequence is CASSLLAAPTYEQYF. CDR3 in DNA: TGTGCCAGCAGCTTATTAGCGGCACCCACCTACGAGCAGTACTTC.

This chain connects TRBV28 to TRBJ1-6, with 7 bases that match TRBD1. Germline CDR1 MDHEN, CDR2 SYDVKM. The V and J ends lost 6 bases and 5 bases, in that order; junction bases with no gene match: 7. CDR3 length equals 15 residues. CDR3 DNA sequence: TGTGCCAGCAGCTCACAGGGGATGGATAATTCACCCCTCCACTTT. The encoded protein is CASSSQGMDNSPLHF.

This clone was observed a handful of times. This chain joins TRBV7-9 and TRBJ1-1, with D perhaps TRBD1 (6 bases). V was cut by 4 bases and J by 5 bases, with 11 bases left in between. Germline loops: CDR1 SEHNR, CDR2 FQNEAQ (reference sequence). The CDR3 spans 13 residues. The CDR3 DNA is TGTGCCAGCAGCTCAGGACAGCGGACTGAAGCTTTCTTT. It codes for CASSSGQRTEAFF.

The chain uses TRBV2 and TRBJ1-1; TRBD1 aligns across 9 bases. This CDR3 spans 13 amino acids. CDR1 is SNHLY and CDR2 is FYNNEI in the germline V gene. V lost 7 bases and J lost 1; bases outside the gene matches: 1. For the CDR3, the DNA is TGTGCCAGCACGGACAGGGGGAACACTGAAGCTTTCTTT. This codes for CASTDRGNTEAFF.

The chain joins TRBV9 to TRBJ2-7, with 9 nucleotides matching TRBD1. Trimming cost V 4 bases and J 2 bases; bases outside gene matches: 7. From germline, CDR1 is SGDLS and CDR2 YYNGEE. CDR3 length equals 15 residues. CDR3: CASSYTGGFTYEQYF. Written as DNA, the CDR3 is TGTGCCAGCAGCTACACAGGGGGCTTCACCTACGAGCAGTACTTC.

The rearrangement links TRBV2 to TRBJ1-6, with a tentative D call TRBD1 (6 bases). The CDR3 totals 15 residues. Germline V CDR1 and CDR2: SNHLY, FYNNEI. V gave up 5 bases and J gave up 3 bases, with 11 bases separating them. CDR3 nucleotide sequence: TGTGCCAGCAGTCCACAGGGTAGCTATAATTCACCCCTCCACTTT. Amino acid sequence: CASSPQGSYNSPLHF.

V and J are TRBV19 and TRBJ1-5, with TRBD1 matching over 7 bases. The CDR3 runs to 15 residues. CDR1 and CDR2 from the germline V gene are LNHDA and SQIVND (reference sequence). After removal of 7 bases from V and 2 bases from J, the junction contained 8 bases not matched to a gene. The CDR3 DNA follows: TGTGCCAGTACCCTGACAGGGACGGGCAATCAGCCCCAGCATTTT. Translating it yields CASTLTGTGNQPQHF. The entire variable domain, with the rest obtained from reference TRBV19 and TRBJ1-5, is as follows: DGGITQSPKYLFRKEGQNVTLSCEQNLNHDAMYWYRQDPGQGLRLIYYSQIVNDFQKGDIAEGYSVSREKKESFPLTVTSAQKNPTAFYLCASTLTGTGNQPQHFGDGTRLSIL.

This CDR3 is CASNTEGGDQPQHF. CDR3 nucleotide sequence: TGTGCCAGCAACACGGAGGGCGGGGATCAGCCCCAGCATTTT. The rearrangement uses TRBV2 and TRBJ1-5; no clear D gene. The CDR3 has 14 residues. In germline, CDR1 is SNHLY, CDR2 FYNNEI. The V gene lost 7 bases and the J gene lost 5 bases, with 15 bases spanning the gap.

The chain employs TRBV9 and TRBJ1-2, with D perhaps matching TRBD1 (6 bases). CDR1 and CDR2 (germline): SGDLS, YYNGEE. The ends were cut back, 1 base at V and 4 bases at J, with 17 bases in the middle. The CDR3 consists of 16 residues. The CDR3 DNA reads TGTGCCAGCAGCGTAAACAGAGGGGGGGTGGCCTATGGCTACACCTTC. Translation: CASSVNRGGVAYGYTF. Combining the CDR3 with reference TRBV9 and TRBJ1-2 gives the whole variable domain DSGVTQTPKHLITATGQRVTLRCSPRSGDLSVYWYQQSLDQGLQFLIQYYNGEERAKGNILERFSAQQFPDLHSELNLSSLELGDSALYFCASSVNRGGVAYGYTFGSGTRLTVV.

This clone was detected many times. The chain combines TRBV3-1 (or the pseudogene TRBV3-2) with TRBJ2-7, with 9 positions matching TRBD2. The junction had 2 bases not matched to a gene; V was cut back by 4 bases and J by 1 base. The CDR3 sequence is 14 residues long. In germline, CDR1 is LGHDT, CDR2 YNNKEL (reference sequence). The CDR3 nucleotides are TGTGCCAGCAGCCCGACTAGCGGTTCCTACGAGCAGTACTTC. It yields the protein CASSPTSGSYEQYF.

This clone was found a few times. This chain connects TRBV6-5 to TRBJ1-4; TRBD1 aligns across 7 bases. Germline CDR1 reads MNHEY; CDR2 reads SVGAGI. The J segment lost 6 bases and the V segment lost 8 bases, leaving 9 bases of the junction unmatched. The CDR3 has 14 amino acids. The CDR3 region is CASVGTAAYEKLFF. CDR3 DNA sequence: TGTGCCAGCGTAGGGACAGCTGCGTATGAAAAACTGTTTTTT.

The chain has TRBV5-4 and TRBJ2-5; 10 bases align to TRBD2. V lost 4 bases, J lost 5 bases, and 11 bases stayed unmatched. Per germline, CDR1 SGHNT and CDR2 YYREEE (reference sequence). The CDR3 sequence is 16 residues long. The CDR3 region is CASSLSGRAGRETQYF. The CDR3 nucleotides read TGTGCCAGCAGCCTCAGCGGGAGGGCCGGTAGGGAGACCCAGTACTTC.

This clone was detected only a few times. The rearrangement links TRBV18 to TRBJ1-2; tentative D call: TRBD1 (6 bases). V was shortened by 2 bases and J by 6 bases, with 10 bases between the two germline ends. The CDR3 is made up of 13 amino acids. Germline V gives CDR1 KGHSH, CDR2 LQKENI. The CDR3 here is CASSPTGKDGYTF. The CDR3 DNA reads TGTGCCAGCTCACCAACAGGGAAGGATGGCTACACCTTC.

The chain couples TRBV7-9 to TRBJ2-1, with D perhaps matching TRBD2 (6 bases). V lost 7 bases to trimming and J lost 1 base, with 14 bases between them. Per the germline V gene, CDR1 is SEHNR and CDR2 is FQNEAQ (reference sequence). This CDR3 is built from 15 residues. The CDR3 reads CASTDGGESYNEQFF. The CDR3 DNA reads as TGTGCCAGCACTGATGGAGGGGAATCCTACAATGAGCAGTTCTTC.

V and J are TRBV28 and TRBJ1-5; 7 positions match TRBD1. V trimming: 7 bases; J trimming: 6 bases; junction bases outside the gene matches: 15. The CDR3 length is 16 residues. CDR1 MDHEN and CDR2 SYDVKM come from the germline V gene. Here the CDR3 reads CASIKARKSGGQPQHF. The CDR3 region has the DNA TGTGCCAGCATCAAAGCCCGAAAATCAGGGGGTCAGCCCCAGCATTTT.

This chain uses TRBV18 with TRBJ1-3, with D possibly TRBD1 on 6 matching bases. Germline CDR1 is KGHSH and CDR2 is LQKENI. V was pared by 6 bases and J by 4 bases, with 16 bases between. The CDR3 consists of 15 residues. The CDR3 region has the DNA TGTGCCAGCTCGAAGGGGGGGGCCGACGGAAACACCATATATTTT. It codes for CASSKGGADGNTIYF. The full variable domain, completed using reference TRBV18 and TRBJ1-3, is NAGVMQNPRHLVRRRGQEARLRCSPMKGHSHVYWYRQLPEEGLKFMVYLQKENIIDESGMPKERFSAEFPKEGPSILRIQQVVRGDSAAYFCASSKGGADGNTIYFGEGSWLTVV.

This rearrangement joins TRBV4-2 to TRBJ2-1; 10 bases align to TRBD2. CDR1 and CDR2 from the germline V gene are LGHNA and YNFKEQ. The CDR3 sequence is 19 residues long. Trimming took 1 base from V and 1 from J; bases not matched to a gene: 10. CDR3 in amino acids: CASSQAGTSGKGSYNEQFF. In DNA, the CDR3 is TGTGCCAGCAGCCAAGCCGGCACTAGCGGGAAAGGGTCCTACAATGAGCAGTTCTTC.

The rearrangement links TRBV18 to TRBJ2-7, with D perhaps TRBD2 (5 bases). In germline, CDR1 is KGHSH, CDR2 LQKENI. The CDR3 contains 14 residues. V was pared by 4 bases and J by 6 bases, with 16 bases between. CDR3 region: CASSRTSAGREQYF. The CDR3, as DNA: TGTGCCAGCTCACGCACCTCCGCGGGTCGCGAGCAGTACTTC.

The CDR3 nucleotides are TGCGCCAGCAGCACCCCGACAGGGGGCATGACAACCCAGTACTTC. It specifies CASSTPTGGMTTQYF. The chain has TRBV5-1 and TRBJ2-5; 10 nucleotides agree with TRBD1. Germline V gives CDR1 SGHRS, CDR2 YFSETQ. V was pared by 4 bases and J by 8 bases, with 11 bases of the junction left unmatched. The CDR3 contains 15 residues. Full variable domain (outside the CDR3, taken from reference TRBV5-1 and TRBJ2-5): KAGVTQTPRYLIKTRGQQVTLSCSPISGHRSVSWYQQTPGQGLQFLFEYFSETQRNKGNFPGRFSGRQFSNSRSEMNVSTLELGDSALYLCASSTPTGGMTTQYFGPGTRLLVL.

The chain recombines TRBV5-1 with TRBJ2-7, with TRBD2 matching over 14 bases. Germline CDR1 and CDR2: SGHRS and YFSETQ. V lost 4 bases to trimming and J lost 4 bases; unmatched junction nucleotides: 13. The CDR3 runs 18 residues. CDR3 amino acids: CASSKWTSGRSSGYEQYF. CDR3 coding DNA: TGCGCCAGCAGCAAATGGACTAGCGGGAGGTCCAGCGGGTACGAGCAGTACTTC.

CDR3: CASSFADGYTF. Written as DNA, the CDR3 is TGTGCCAGCAGTTTCGCGGATGGCTACACCTTC. The gene calls are TRBV12-3 or TRBV12-4 and TRBJ1-2; D is uncertain. Deletions cut 3 bases from V and 6 bases from J, with 5 bases between. The CDR3 runs 11 residues.

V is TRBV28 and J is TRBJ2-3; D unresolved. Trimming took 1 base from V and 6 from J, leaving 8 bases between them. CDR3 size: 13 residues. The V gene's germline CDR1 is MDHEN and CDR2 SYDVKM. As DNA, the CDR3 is TGTGCCAGCAGTTTATCTCTGTCGGATACGCAGTATTTT. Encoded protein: CASSLSLSDTQYF.

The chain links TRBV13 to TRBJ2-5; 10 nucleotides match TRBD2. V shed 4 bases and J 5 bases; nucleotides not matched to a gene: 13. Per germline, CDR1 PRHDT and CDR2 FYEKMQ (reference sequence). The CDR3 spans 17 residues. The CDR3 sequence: CASSSTEEREGRETQYF. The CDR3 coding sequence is TGTGCCAGCAGCTCCACCGAGGAGCGGGAGGGCCGCGAGACCCAGTACTTC.

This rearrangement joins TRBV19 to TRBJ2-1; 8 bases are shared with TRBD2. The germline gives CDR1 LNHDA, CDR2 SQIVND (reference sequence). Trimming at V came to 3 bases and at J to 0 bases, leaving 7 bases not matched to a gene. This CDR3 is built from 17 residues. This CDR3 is CASSIRTSSSSYNEQFF. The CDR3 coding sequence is TGTGCCAGTAGTATTCGGACTAGCTCCAGCTCCTACAATGAGCAGTTCTTC.

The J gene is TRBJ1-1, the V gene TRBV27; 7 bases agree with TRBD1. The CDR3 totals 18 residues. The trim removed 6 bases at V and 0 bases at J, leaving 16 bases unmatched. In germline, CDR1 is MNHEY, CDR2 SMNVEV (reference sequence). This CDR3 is CASSPRGTANSMNTEAFF. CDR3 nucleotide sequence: TGTGCCAGCAGCCCACGCGGGACAGCAAATTCAATGAACACTGAAGCTTTCTTT.